This passage covers 8 T cell receptor beta chains from one sample sequenced in a study of OX40 agonist ivuxolimab in advanced cancers. Using immunoSEQ multiplex PCR, the repertoire was profiled, and TCRdb retains in-frame clones only, with some absent. The sample contains about 89,000 clones, around nine tenths of which appear only once. The source material was CD4+ or CD8+ T cells sorted from blood, sampled in a trial of the OX40 agonist ivuxolimab. These receptors were obtained from an adult with an advanced solid tumor such as melanoma, head and neck, liver or kidney cancer.

There are a few counts of this clone. The chain links TRBV19 to TRBJ1-1; D ambiguous. Trimming cost V 3 bases and J 1 base, with 9 bases left between them. Germline CDR1 LNHDA, CDR2 SQIVND (reference sequence). CDR3 length equals 14 residues. CDR3 loop: CASSIGERNTEAFF. The CDR3 nucleotides are TGTGCCAGTAGTATTGGGGAAAGGAACACTGAAGCTTTCTTT.

This chain links TRBV2 with TRBJ2-7; 7 bases fit TRBD2. The V and J ends lost 10 bases and 6 bases, in that order; junction bases with no gene match: 15. CDR1 SNHLY and CDR2 FYNNEI come from the germline V gene. CDR3 length: 14 residues. CDR3 sequence reads: CATTSGGSLPEQYF. The CDR3 nucleotides are TGTGCCACAACCTCGGGGGGTTCCCTCCCCGAGCAGTACTTC.

With regard to this clone: The junction shows a germline mismatch at one end, possibly a read error. The V gene is TRBV5-3, the J gene TRBJ2-7; perhaps TRBD2 as D (5 bases). TRBV5-3 carries the ORF label, with uncertain function. The CDR3 has 9 residues. CDR3 DNA: TGTGCCAGAAGCTGGCCCGGACTCTTC. It yields the protein CARSWPGLF.

The chain's CDR3 is CASSDPRSDYGYTF. CDR3 in DNA: TGTGCCAGCAGTGACCCTCGATCGGACTATGGCTACACCTTC. The chain uses TRBV27 and TRBJ1-2, with D unresolved. The CDR3 runs 14 residues. CDR1 is MNHEY, CDR2 SMNVEV, per germline (reference sequence). V dropped 5 bases and J dropped 3 bases, with 13 bases sitting between them.

V gene TRBV27 combines with J gene TRBJ2-1, with 8 bases aligning to TRBD2. The CDR3 has 16 residues. Per the germline V gene, CDR1 is MNHEY and CDR2 is SMNVEV (reference sequence). The V and J ends lost 2 bases and 3 bases, in that order; junction bases with no gene match: 6. CDR3 protein: CASSLRRGDLYNEQFF. The CDR3 DNA sequence: TGTGCCAGCAGTTTACGGCGGGGGGACCTCTACAATGAGCAGTTCTTC.

In its sample, this clone was seen a few times. V gene TRBV10-3 combines with J gene TRBJ1-2; D is ambiguous. Between the trimmed V and J ends, which lost 3 bases and 1 base, there was a span of 21 bases. Germline CDR1 and CDR2: ENHRY and SYGVKD. The length of the CDR3 is 18 residues. The CDR3 bases are TGTGCCATCAGTGACGGAGGCCGCGGGAGATACAATAACTATGGCTACACCTTC. This encodes CAISDGGRGRYNNYGYTF.

The chain has TRBV5-4 and TRBJ1-1; TRBD1 aligns across 9 bases. Germline V gene lookup returns CDR1 SGHNT and CDR2 YYREEE (reference sequence). The CDR3 extends over 15 amino acids. The trim removed 4 bases at V and 6 bases at J, leaving 10 bases unmatched. For the CDR3, the DNA is TGTGCCAGCAGCAAGCGGGACAGGGTTCTTCCTGAAGCTTTCTTT. Protein product: CASSKRDRVLPEAFF.

This CDR3 is CASSSQVGQHYTF. CDR3 coding DNA: TGTGCCAGCAGCTCCCAGGTCGGACAACACTACACCTTC. This chain uses TRBV5-5 with TRBJ1-2, with a weak D call TRBD1 (5 bases). V dropped 3 bases and J dropped 10 bases, with 16 bases sitting between them. There are 13 residues in the CDR3. The V gene's germline CDR1 is SGHKS and CDR2 YYEKEE (reference sequence).